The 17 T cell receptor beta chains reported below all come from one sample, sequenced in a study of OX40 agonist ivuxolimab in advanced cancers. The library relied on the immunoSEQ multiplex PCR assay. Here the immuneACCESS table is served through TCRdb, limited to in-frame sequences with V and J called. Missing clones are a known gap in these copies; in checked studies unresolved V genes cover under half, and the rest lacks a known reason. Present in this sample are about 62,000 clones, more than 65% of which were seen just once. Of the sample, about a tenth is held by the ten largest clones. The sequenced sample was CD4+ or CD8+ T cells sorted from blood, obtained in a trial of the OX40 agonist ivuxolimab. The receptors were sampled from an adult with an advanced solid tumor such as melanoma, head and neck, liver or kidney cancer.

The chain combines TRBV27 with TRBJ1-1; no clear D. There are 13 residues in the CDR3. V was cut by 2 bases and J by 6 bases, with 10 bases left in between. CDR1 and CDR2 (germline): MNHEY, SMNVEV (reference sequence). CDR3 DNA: TGTGCCAGCAGTTTAGGCGTTGTCGCTGAAGCTTTCTTT. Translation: CASSLGVVAEAFF.

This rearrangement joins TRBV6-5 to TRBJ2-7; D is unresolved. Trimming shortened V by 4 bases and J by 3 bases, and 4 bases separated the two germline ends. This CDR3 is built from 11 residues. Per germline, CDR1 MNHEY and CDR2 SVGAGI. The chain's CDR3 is CASSWGYEQYF. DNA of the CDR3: TGTGCCAGCAGTTGGGGCTACGAGCAGTACTTC.

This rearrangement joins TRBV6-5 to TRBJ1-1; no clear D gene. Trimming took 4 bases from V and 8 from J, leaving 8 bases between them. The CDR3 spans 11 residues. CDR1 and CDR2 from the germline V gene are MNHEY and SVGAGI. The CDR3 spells CASSSPGEAFF. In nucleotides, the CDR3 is TGTGCCAGCAGTTCGCCGGGGGAAGCTTTCTTT.

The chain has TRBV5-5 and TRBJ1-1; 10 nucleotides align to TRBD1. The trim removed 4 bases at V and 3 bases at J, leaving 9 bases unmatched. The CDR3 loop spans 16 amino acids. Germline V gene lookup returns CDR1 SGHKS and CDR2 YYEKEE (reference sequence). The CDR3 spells CASSRTLGQGDTEAFF. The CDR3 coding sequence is TGTGCCAGCAGCCGAACACTTGGACAGGGGGACACTGAAGCTTTCTTT. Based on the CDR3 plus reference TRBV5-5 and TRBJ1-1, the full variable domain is DAGVTQSPTHLIKTRGQQVTLRCSPISGHKSVSWYQQVLGQGPQFIFQYYEKEERGRGNFPDRFSARQFPNYSSELNVNALLLGDSALYLCASSRTLGQGDTEAFFGQGTRLTVV.

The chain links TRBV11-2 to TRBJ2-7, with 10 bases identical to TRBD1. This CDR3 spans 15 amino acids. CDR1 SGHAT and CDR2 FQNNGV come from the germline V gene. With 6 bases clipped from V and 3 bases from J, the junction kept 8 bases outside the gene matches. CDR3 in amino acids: CASSSLRDRGYEQYF. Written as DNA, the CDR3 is TGTGCCAGCAGTTCTCTCCGGGACAGGGGCTACGAGCAGTACTTC. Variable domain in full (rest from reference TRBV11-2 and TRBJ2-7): EAGVAQSPRYKIIEKRQSVAFWCNPISGHATLYWYQQILGQGPKLLIQFQNNGVVDDSQLPKDRFSAERLKGVDSTLKIQPAKLEDSAVYLCASSSLRDRGYEQYFGPGTRLTVT.

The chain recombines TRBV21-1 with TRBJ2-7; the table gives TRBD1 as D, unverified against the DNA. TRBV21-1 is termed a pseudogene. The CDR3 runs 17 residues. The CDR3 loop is CASSKEHRGSSLYEQYF. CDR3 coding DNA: TGTGCCAGCAGCAAAGAACACAGGGGATCTTCCCTCTACGAGCAGTACTTC.

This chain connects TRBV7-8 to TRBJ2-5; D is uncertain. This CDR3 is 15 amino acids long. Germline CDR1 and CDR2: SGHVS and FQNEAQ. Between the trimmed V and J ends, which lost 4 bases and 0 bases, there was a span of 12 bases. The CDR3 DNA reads TGTGCCAGCAGCTACAATCAACCCTACCAAGAGACCCAGTACTTC. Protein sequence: CASSYNQPYQETQYF. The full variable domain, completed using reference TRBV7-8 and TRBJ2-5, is GAGVSQSPRYKVAKRGQDVALRCDPISGHVSLFWYQQALGQGPEFLTYFQNEAQLDKSGLPSDRFFAERPEGSVSTLKIQRTQQEDSAVYLCASSYNQPYQETQYFGPGTRLLVL.

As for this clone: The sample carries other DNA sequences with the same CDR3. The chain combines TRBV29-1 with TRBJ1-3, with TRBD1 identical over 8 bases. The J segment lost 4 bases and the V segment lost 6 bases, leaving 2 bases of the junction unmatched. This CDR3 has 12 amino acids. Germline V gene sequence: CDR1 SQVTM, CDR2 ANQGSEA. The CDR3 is CSVRTGGNTIYF. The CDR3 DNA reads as TGCAGCGTAAGGACAGGGGGAAACACCATATATTTT.

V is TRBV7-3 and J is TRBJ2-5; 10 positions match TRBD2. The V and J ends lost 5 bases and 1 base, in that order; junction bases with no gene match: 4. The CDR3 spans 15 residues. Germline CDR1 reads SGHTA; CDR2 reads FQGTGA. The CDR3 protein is CASSLLAGAQETQYF. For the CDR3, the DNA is TGTGCCAGCAGCCTGCTAGCGGGGGCCCAAGAGACCCAGTACTTC. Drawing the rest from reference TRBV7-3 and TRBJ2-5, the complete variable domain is GAGVSQTPSNKVTEKGKYVELRCDPISGHTALYWYRQSLGQGPEFLIYFQGTGAADDSGLPNDRFFAVRPEGSVSTLKIQRTERGDSAVYLCASSLLAGAQETQYFGPGTRLLVL.

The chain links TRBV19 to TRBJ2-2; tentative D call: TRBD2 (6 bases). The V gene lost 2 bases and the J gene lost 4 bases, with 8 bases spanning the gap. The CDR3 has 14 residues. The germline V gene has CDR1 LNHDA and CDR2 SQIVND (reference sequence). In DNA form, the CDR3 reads TGTGCCAGTAGTATACGGGGAGGCACCGGGGAGCTGTTTTTT. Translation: CASSIRGGTGELFF.

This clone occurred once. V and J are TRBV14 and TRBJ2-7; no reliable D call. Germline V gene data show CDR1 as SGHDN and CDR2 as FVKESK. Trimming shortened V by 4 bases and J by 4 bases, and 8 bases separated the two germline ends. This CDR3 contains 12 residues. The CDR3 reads CASSLQLYEQYF. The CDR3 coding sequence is TGTGCCAGCAGCCTACAACTTTACGAGCAGTACTTC. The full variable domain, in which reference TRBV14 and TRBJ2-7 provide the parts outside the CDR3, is EAGVTQFPSHSVIEKGQTVTLRCDPISGHDNLYWYRRVMGKEIKFLLHFVKESKQDESGMPNNRFLAERTGGTYSTLKVQPAELEDSGVYFCASSLQLYEQYFGPGTRLTVT.

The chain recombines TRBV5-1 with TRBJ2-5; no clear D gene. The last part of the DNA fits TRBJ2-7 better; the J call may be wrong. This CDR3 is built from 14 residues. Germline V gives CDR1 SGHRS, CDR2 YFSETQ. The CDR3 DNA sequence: TGCGCCAGCAGCCCCACAGCAAACTCCTACGAGCAGTACTTC. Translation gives CASSPTANSYEQYF.

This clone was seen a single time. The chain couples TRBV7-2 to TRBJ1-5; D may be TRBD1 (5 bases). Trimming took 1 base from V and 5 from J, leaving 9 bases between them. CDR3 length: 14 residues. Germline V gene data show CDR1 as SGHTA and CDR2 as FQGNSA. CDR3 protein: CASSLVQAYQPQHF. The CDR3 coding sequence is TGTGCCAGCAGCTTAGTACAGGCCTATCAGCCCCAGCATTTT.

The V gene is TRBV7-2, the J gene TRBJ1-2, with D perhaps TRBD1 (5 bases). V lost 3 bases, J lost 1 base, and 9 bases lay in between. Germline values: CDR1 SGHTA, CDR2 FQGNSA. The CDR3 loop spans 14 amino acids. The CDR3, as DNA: TGTGCCAGCAGCTTGGGGGGGGGTAACTATGGCTACACCTTC. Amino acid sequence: CASSLGGGNYGYTF.

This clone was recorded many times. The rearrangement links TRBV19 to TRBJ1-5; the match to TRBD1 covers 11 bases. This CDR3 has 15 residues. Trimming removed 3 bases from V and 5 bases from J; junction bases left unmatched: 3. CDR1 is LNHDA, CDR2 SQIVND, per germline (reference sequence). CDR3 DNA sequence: TGTGCCAGTAGTATGGGACAGGGGGGGTATCAGCCCCAGCATTTT. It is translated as CASSMGQGGYQPQHF.

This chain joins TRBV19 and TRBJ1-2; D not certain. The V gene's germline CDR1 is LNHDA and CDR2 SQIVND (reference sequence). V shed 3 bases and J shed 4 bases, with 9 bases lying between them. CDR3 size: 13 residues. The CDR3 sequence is CASSMIGFYGYTF. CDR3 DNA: TGTGCCAGTAGTATGATTGGATTCTATGGCTACACCTTC.

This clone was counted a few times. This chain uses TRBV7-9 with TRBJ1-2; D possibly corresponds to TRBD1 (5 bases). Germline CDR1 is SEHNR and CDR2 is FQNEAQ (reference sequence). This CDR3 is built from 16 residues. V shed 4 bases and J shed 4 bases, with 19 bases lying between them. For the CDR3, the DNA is TGTGCCAGCAGCTCTTTCAACCGCAGGGAACTCTATGGCTACACCTTC. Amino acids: CASSSFNRRELYGYTF.